The present T cell receptor beta chain was sequenced within a study of human T cells and chemical hapten exposure. The time point was: pre-sensitization, week 0. The treatment is: therapeutic diphenylcyclopropenone sensitization with weekly scalp DPC. Alopecia patients between 18 and 70 years old and suitable for DPC were used as donors. This clonotype was seen repeatedly, ten times or more. TCRdb ran MiXCR on the RACE reads and lists one entry per CDR3 protein. Of 350,000 to 400,000 distinct CDR3 sequences in the sample, 5.1% were seen once. The V and J ends lost 7 bases and 5 bases respectively, with 8 bases between them. The CDR3 sequence is 11 residues long. Germline loops: CDR1 MNHNY, CDR2 SVGAGI (reference sequence).

J is TRBJ1-2 and V is TRBV6-6, with D perhaps TRBD1 (5 bases). The sequence came from a woman aged 45-65 years with alopecia areata. Some clones in this sample may be carry-over from other donors' samples. Sequencing was performed on whole blood, taken in connection with sensitization to the hapten diphenylcyclopropenone (DPC). CDR3 loop: CASKKGYGYTF. The CDR3 DNA follows: TGTGCCAGCAAAAAGGGGTATGGCTACACCTTC.